The present TCR beta chain was sequenced within a study of blood T cell repertoires in COVID-19. The V end was cut by 6 bases, the J end by 3 bases, with 18 bases between. Looked up from germline, CDR1 is LNHDA and CDR2 is SQIVND (reference sequence). This CDR3 comprises 16 residues. Clones were sequenced by immunoSEQ multiplex PCR, and TCRdb holds only the in-frame ones, with some missing. Of 56,000 or so clones in the sample, roughly 80% were seen once. Material for sequencing was peripheral blood. The source is a man over 45 with acute or convalescent COVID-19. This sequence joins TRBV19 and TRBJ2-1; weak D call: TRBD1 (6 bases). The CDR3 DNA reads as TGTGCCAGTAGCCCCCGCGGGTCAGGGGTCTACAATGAGCAGTTCTTC. It specifies CASSPRGSGVYNEQFF.